This entry concerns a single T cell receptor beta chain. Germline V lookup: CDR1 KGHSH, CDR2 LQKENI. Trimming removed 6 bases from V and 4 bases from J, with 12 bases in between. This CDR3 has 13 amino acids. The data are from a study of T cell changes during pregnancy in multiple sclerosis. Libraries were prepared by immunoSEQ multiplex PCR; TCRdb keeps only in-frame clonotypes and omits some of them. The sample records tens of thousands of clones, 92% being singletons. The sequences come from CD4+ T cells from peripheral blood mononuclear cells, collected in the second trimester of pregnancy. The TCR was taken from a female donor with multiple sclerosis, enrolled in a pregnancy study. This chain links TRBV18 with TRBJ2-5; D remains unclear. The CDR3 DNA reads TGTGCCAGCTCCCCTACTTCGAGAGAGACCCAGTACTTC. It specifies CASSPTSRETQYF.